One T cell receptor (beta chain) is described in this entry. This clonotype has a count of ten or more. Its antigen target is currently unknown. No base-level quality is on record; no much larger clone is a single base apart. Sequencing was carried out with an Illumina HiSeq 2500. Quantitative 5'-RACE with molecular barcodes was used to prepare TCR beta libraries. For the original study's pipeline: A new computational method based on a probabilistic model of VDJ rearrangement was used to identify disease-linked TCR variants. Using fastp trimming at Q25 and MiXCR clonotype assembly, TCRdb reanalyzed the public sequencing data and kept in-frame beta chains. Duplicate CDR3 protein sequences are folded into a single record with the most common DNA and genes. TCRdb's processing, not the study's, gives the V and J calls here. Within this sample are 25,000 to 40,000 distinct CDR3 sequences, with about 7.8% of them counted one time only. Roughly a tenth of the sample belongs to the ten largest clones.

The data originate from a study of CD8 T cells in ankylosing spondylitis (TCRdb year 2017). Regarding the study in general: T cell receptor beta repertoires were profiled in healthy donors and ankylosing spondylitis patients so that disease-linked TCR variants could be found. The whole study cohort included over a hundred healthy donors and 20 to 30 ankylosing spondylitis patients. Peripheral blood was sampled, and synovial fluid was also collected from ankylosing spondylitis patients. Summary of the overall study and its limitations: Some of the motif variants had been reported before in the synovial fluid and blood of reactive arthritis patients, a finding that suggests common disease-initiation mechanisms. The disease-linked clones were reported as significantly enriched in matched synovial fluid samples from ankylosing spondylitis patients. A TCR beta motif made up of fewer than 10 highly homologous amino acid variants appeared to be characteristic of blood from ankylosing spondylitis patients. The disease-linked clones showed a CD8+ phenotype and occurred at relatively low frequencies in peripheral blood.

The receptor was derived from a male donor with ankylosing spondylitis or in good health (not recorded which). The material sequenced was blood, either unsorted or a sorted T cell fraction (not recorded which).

CDR3 region: CASSQQGGGQETQYF. The DNA sequence is as follows: TGTGCCAGCAGCCAACAGGGGGGTGGCCAAGAGACCCAGTACTTC. The V and J genes are TRBV7-2 and TRBJ2-5, and TRBD1 aligns with 8 junction nucleotides. CDR3 length: 15 amino acids, cysteine to phenylalanine. The sequence is cut down to CDR3 DNA, 45 bases in frame from base 1. After removal of 5 bases from V and 1 base from J, the junction retains 6 bases not matched to a gene. CDR1 SGHTA and CDR2 FQGNSA are derived from the germline V gene.